The next 27 T cell receptor beta chains were all read from a single sample in a study of cytomegalovirus exposure and HLA in healthy donors. Primers included in the PCR were 60 Vbeta and 13 Jbeta primers. Repertoires were generated with immunoSEQ multiplex PCR, while TCRdb's copy carries only in-frame clones and drops some. The table includes some 170,000 clones, around 76% detected once. The sample taken for sequencing was PBMCs. These TCRs come from a man in his 60s in good health and CMV-seronegative.

The V and J genes are TRBV10-3 and TRBJ1-4, with a weak D call TRBD1 (6 bases). V lost 4 bases, J lost 8 bases, and 17 bases lay in between. The germline V gene encodes CDR1 ENHRY and CDR2 SYGVKD. This CDR3 has 15 residues. For the CDR3, the DNA is TGTGCCATCAGTGCCTCAACAGGGAGCGCCGAAAAACTGTTTTTT. Encoded protein: CAISASTGSAEKLFF.

Details on this clone: The same CDR3 arises from other DNA sequences in this sample as well. This sequence joins TRBV18 and TRBJ1-1; a weak D match, TRBD1 (6 bases). The CDR3 covers 13 residues. The V gene's germline CDR1 is KGHSH and CDR2 LQKENI. The ends were cut back, 3 bases at V and 1 base at J, with 6 bases in the middle. In DNA, the CDR3 is TGTGCCAGCTCACCGGGACAGAACACTGAAGCTTTCTTT. It yields the protein CASSPGQNTEAFF.

This clone was found a few times. Within the sample, other DNA sequences also encode this same CDR3. The rearrangement links TRBV18 to TRBJ1-2; 7 bases fit TRBD1. The germline V gene has CDR1 KGHSH and CDR2 LQKENI. Germline trimming cut 6 bases from V and 4 bases from J; bases unmatched to any gene: 5. The CDR3 sequence is 13 residues long. DNA of the CDR3: TGTGCCAGCTCGCCGGACAGGTCCTATGGCTACACCTTC. Encoded protein: CASSPDRSYGYTF.

The J gene is TRBJ1-6, the V gene TRBV5-1; 9 bases align to TRBD1. In germline, CDR1 is SGHRS, CDR2 YFSETQ. With 4 bases clipped from V and 11 bases from J, the junction kept 4 bases outside the gene matches. The CDR3 contains 13 residues. Here the CDR3 reads CASSPDRGPPLHF. CDR3 DNA: TGCGCCAGCAGCCCGGACAGGGGCCCACCCCTCCACTTT.

The rearrangement joins TRBV2 to TRBJ2-5; 9 bases map to TRBD1. With V trimmed by 10 bases and J by 4 bases, 7 bases remained unmatched. This CDR3 is built from 13 residues. In germline, CDR1 is SNHLY, CDR2 FYNNEI. The CDR3 region is CANKQGAGETQYF. The CDR3, as DNA: TGTGCCAACAAACAGGGGGCGGGAGAGACCCAGTACTTC.

The chain employs TRBV6-1 and TRBJ1-1; TRBD1 matches 7 bases. The CDR3 is 13 residues long. The germline V gene encodes CDR1 MNHNS and CDR2 SASEGT. Germline trimming cut 6 bases from V and 4 bases from J; bases unmatched to any gene: 5. The CDR3 bases are TGTGCCAGCAGACCCAGGGGGTTCACTGAAGCTTTCTTT. It is translated as CASRPRGFTEAFF.

The rearrangement joins TRBV4-3 to TRBJ1-4; the D is unclear. The V end was cut by 0 bases, the J end by 0 bases, with 8 bases between. This CDR3 is 16 amino acids long. CDR1 is LGHNA, CDR2 YSLEER, per germline. The CDR3 nucleotides are TGCGCCAGCAGCCAAGATGGCCAGGCAACTAATGAAAAACTGTTTTTT. Encoded protein: CASSQDGQATNEKLFF.

V and J are TRBV4-1 and TRBJ2-1; D might be TRBD2 (7 bases). The CDR3 is 16 amino acids. The ends were cut back, 2 bases at V and 3 bases at J, with 14 bases in the middle. Germline CDR1 reads MGHRA; CDR2 reads YSYEKL. CDR3 sequence (DNA): TGCGCCAGCAGCCAACGTCGGGGGGCTGACTACAATGAGCAGTTCTTC. Translation gives CASSQRRGADYNEQFF.

In DNA, the CDR3 is TGTGCCAGCAGCTTGGTTCGATCAAGCGGGGGAGGAGAGACCCAGTACTTC. It translates to CASSLVRSSGGGETQYF. V gene TRBV5-4 combines with J gene TRBJ2-5, with 8 bases lining up with TRBD2. The V gene end was trimmed by 0 bases and the J gene end by 4 bases; junction bases not matched to a gene: 11. CDR1 SGHNT and CDR2 YYREEE come from the germline V gene (reference sequence). The CDR3 has 17 amino acids.

Remarks on this clone: At one boundary the junction diverges from the germline segment, which might be a read error. The rearrangement links TRBV7-2 to TRBJ1-2, with 9 bases that match TRBD1. The CDR3 consists of 12 residues. The germline CDR1 and CDR2 sequences are SGHTA and FQGNSA. The CDR3 coding sequence is TGTGCCAGCAGCTGGGGGACAGGGCGAGTGATCTTC. Protein product: CASSWGTGRVIF.

The chain couples TRBV18 to TRBJ2-3; no firm D call. The V gene lost 3 bases and the J gene lost 0 bases, with 7 bases spanning the gap. The germline V gene encodes CDR1 KGHSH and CDR2 LQKENI. The CDR3 runs to 14 residues. The CDR3 is CASSPLTSTDTQYF. In DNA, the CDR3 is TGTGCCAGCTCACCTTTAACTAGCACAGATACGCAGTATTTT.

The sample holds a few counts of this clone. The rearrangement uses TRBV28 and TRBJ2-3; 9 bases match TRBD1. Germline V gives CDR1 MDHEN, CDR2 SYDVKM. V lost 3 bases, J lost 3 bases, and 4 bases stayed unmatched. There are 15 residues in the CDR3. The DNA for the CDR3 is TGTGCCAGCAGTTTGAACAGGGGGCGGACAGATACGCAGTATTTT. Protein product: CASSLNRGRTDTQYF.

This sequence joins TRBV4-2 and TRBJ2-3; D call uncertain. V shed 4 bases and J shed 1 base, with 15 bases lying between them. The length of the CDR3 is 16 residues. Germline V gene data show CDR1 as LGHNA and CDR2 as YNFKEQ. The chain's CDR3 is CASSPTAFQRTDTQYF. The DNA of the CDR3 is TGTGCCAGCAGCCCCACAGCATTCCAACGCACAGATACGCAGTATTTT.

The V call is TRBV27, the J call TRBJ1-5, with 7 positions matching TRBD1. Per the germline V gene, CDR1 is MNHEY and CDR2 is SMNVEV (reference sequence). Losses at the gene ends were 2 bases for V and 2 bases for J; bases not matched to a gene: 3. The CDR3 runs to 15 residues. For the CDR3, the DNA is TGTGCCAGCAGTTTAGATCAGGGGGGCAATCAGCCCCAGCATTTT. Protein: CASSLDQGGNQPQHF.

The rearrangement joins TRBV6-5 to TRBJ1-2; 7 bases are shared with TRBD1. Germline V gives CDR1 MNHEY, CDR2 SVGAGI. The ends lost 8 bases at V and 7 bases at J; junction bases unmatched: 10. The CDR3 contains 13 residues. This chain's CDR3 is CASALRGLGGYTF. CDR3 sequence (DNA): TGTGCCAGCGCGCTAAGGGGGCTGGGTGGCTACACCTTC.

This sequence joins TRBV9 and TRBJ1-6; D is uncertain. Germline V gives CDR1 SGDLS, CDR2 YYNGEE. With 10 bases removed from V and 0 bases from J, the gap between germline ends came to 14 bases. The CDR3 consists of 15 residues. The CDR3 loop is CAGIRGSSYNSPLHF. As DNA, the CDR3 is TGTGCCGGCATCCGTGGGAGCTCCTATAATTCACCCCTCCACTTT.

The rearrangement uses TRBV28 and TRBJ2-7; D might be TRBD2 (7 bases). Germline V gene data show CDR1 as MDHEN and CDR2 as SYDVKM. The V end lost 8 bases, the J end lost 5 bases, and 19 bases lay between the germline ends. This CDR3 comprises 14 residues. The chain's CDR3 is CASRLADSFHEQYF. The CDR3, as DNA: TGTGCCAGCCGCCTAGCGGACAGCTTCCACGAGCAGTACTTC.

The V call is TRBV7-6, the J call TRBJ1-4; tentative D call: TRBD1 (5 bases). From germline, CDR1 is SGHVS and CDR2 FNYEAQ. The V end was cut by 6 bases, the J end by 2 bases, with 10 bases between. This CDR3 is 14 amino acids long. The CDR3, as DNA: TGTGCCAGCAGTCCAGGGCCCACTAATGAAAAACTGTTTTTT. Amino acids: CASSPGPTNEKLFF.

The chain recombines TRBV6-5 with TRBJ1-1, with D uncertain. Germline assignment: CDR1 MNHEY and CDR2 SVGAGI. V gave up 2 bases and J gave up 8 bases, with 6 bases separating them. This CDR3 has 11 amino acids. The CDR3 is CASSYGREAFF. The CDR3 DNA sequence: TGTGCCAGCAGTTACGGCAGGGAAGCTTTCTTT.

The J gene is TRBJ1-2, the V gene TRBV18; D ambiguous. The CDR3 runs 15 residues. Germline assignment: CDR1 KGHSH and CDR2 LQKENI. The V and J ends lost 0 bases and 6 bases respectively, with 14 bases between them. The DNA for the CDR3 is TGTGCCAGCTCACCACCGACGGCCGGGGTCGATGGCTACACCTTC. This codes for CASSPPTAGVDGYTF.

The V gene is TRBV7-8, the J gene TRBJ1-5, with 10 bases matching TRBD1. J gave up 2 bases and V 4 bases, and 2 bases lay outside the gene matches. The CDR3 has 15 amino acids. Germline V CDR1 and CDR2: SGHVS, FQNEAQ. CDR3 sequence: CASSSGTGGNQPQHF. CDR3 DNA sequence: TGTGCCAGCAGCTCAGGGACAGGGGGCAATCAGCCCCAGCATTTT.

The chain has TRBV14 and TRBJ2-1; 7 bases map to TRBD1. V lost 0 bases to trimming and J lost 6 bases; unmatched junction nucleotides: 8. Germline assignment: CDR1 SGHDN and CDR2 FVKESK. The length of the CDR3 is 16 residues. CDR3 region: CASSQDLGTVGNEQFF. The CDR3 nucleotides read TGTGCCAGCAGCCAAGATTTAGGGACAGTTGGCAATGAGCAGTTCTTC. The full variable domain, completed using reference TRBV14 and TRBJ2-1, is EAGVTQFPSHSVIEKGQTVTLRCDPISGHDNLYWYRRVMGKEIKFLLHFVKESKQDESGMPNNRFLAERTGGTYSTLKVQPAELEDSGVYFCASSQDLGTVGNEQFFGPGTRLTVL.

The genes are TRBV5-4 and TRBJ2-1, with 7 bases aligning to TRBD1. V shed 3 bases, J shed 5 bases, and the junction held 8 bases outside the gene matches. This CDR3 comprises 15 residues. Germline values: CDR1 SGHNT, CDR2 YYREEE (reference sequence). The CDR3 DNA is TGTGCCAGCAGCTGGGGACAGTGGGCAGACAATGAGCAGTTCTTC. Its translation is CASSWGQWADNEQFF.

This clone was counted a single time. The chain couples TRBV2 to TRBJ2-7; 8 bases align to TRBD2. This CDR3 has 13 amino acids. Germline V gene data show CDR1 as SNHLY and CDR2 as FYNNEI. Trimming cost V 6 bases and J 6 bases; bases outside gene matches: 7. CDR3 in amino acids: CASRGLVRIEQYF. CDR3 DNA sequence: TGTGCCAGCAGGGGACTAGTTCGAATCGAGCAGTACTTC. The entire variable domain, with the rest obtained from reference TRBV2 and TRBJ2-7, is as follows: EPEVTQTPSHQVTQMGQEVILRCVPISNHLYFYWYRQILGQKVEFLVSFYNNEISEKSEIFDDQFSVERPDGSNFTLKIRSTKLEDSAMYFCASRGLVRIEQYFGPGTRLTVT.

The CDR3, as DNA: TGTGCCAGCAGCTTAAGGACTAGCGGACAAGAGACCCAGTACTTC. Its translation is CASSLRTSGQETQYF. The chain carries TRBV11-2 and TRBJ2-5, with 10 bases identical to TRBD2. Germline loops: CDR1 SGHAT, CDR2 FQNNGV. CDR3 length: 15 amino acids. With 2 bases clipped from V and 2 bases from J, the junction kept 2 bases outside the gene matches.

As regards this clone: One end of the junction fails to match germline, which may point to a read error. The chain uses TRBV7-2 and TRBJ2-5; 14 bases are shared with TRBD2. Germline V gives CDR1 SGHTA, CDR2 FQGNSA. CDR3 length: 13 residues. The CDR3 DNA reads as TGTGCCAGCAGCCTTGGACTAGCGGGGGGCCGAGACTTC. Residues: CASSLGLAGGRDF.

The gene calls are TRBV6-6 and TRBJ1-5; TRBD1 might be the D (6 bases). V was cut by 5 bases and J by 0 bases, with 11 bases left in between. Germline loops: CDR1 MNHNY, CDR2 SVGAGI (reference sequence). The CDR3 has 15 residues. CDR3 loop: CASSQNRVSNQPQHF. In DNA form, the CDR3 reads TGTGCCAGCAGTCAGAACAGGGTTAGCAATCAGCCCCAGCATTTT.